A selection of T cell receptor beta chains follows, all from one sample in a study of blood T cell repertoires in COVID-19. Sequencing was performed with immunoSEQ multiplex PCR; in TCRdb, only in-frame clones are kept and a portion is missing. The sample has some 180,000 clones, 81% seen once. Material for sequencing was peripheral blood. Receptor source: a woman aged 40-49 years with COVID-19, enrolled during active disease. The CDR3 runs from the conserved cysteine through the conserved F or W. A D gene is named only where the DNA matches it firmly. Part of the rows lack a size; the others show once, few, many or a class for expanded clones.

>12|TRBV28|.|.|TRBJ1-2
CASSLSVYGYTF
TGTGCCAGCAGTTTGTCGGTCTATGGCTACACCTTC
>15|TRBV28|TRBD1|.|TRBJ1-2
CASRGTGSTNYGYTF
TGTGCCAGCAGGGGGACAGGTTCTACTAACTATGGCTACACCTTC
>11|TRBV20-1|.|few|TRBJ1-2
CSARDSYGYTF
TGCAGTGCTAGAGACAGCTATGGCTACACCTTC
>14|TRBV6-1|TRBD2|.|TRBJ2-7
CASSEDSGTTRQYF
TGTGCCAGCAGTGAAGATAGCGGGACTACTCGGCAGTACTTC
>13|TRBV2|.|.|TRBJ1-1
CASRNRMNTEAFF
TGTGCCAGCAGGAACAGGATGAACACTGAAGCTTTCTTT
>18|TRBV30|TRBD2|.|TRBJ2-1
CAWLGPSRSGGAFHEQFF
TGTGCCTGGCTCGGACCTTCTCGGAGCGGGGGGGCGTTTCATGAGCAGTTCTTC
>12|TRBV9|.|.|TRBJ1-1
CASRGIAGGAFF
TGTGCCAGCAGAGGGATTGCGGGGGGAGCTTTCTTT
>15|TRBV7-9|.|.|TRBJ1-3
CASSPPTRAMYTIYF
TGTGCCAGCAGCCCCCCCACCAGGGCAATGTACACCATATATTTT
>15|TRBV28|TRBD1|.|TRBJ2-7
CASSLRTGEVGEQYF
TGTGCCAGCAGTTTACGGACAGGGGAGGTCGGCGAGCAGTACTTC
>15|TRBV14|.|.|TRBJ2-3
CASSQKGAGADTQYF
TGTGCCAGCAGCCAAAAGGGTGCAGGGGCAGATACGCAGTATTTT
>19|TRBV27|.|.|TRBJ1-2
CASSLDPPLIRGPNYGYTF
TGTGCCAGCAGTTTAGATCCCCCCCTCATCAGGGGACCTAACTATGGCTACACCTTC
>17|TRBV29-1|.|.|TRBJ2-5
CSVSVERASELQETQYF
TGCAGCGTTTCAGTTGAGAGGGCCTCAGAGCTCCAAGAGACCCAGTACTTC
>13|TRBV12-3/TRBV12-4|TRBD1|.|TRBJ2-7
CASSGTGDYEQYF
TGTGCCAGCTCAGGAACAGGGGACTACGAGCAGTACTTC
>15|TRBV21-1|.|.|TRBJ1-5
CASSKAAPVNQPQHF
TGTGCCAGCAGCAAAGCAGCGCCAGTCAATCAGCCCCAGCATTTT
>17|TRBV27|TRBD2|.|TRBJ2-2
CASSSGLAGGPVGELFF
TGTGCCAGCAGTTCAGGACTAGCGGGAGGGCCGGTAGGGGAGCTGTTTTTT
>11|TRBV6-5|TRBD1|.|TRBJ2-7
CASSDRGIEYF
TGTGCCAGTTCAGACAGGGGGATTGAGTACTTC
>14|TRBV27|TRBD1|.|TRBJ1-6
CASSRRQGISPLHF
TGTGCCAGCTCCCGTCGACAGGGGATTTCACCCCTCCACTTT
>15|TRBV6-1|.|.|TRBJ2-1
CASSEGTAGIDEQFF
TGTGCCAGCAGTGAAGGGACGGCGGGAATCGATGAGCAGTTCTTC
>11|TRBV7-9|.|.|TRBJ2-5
CASSSRETQYF
TGTGCCAGCAGCTCTCGGGAGACCCAGTACTTC
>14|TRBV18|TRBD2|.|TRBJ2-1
CASSPQRGDNEQFF
TGTGCCAGCTCACCACAGCGGGGGGACAATGAGCAGTTCTTC
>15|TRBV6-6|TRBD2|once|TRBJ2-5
CASSYDRGGGETQYF
TGTGCCAGCAGTTACGATCGGGGGGGCGGTGAGACCCAGTACTTC
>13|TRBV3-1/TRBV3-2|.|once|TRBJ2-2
CASSQAFPGELFF
TGTGCCAGCAGCCAAGCATTTCCCGGGGAGCTGTTTTTT
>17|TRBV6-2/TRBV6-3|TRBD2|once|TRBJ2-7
CASSPFGLAGGPSEQYF
TGTGCCAGCAGTCCCTTTGGACTAGCGGGAGGGCCGTCCGAGCAGTACTTC
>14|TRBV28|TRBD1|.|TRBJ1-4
CASRGTGGDEKLFF
TGTGCCAGCAGGGGGACAGGGGGTGATGAAAAACTGTTTTTT
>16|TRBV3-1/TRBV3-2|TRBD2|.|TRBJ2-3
CASSHLAETGEDTQYF
TGTGCCAGCAGCCACCTAGCGGAGACGGGTGAAGATACGCAGTATTTT
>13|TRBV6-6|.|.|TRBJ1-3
CASSSGSGNTIYF
TGTGCCAGCAGTTCCGGCTCTGGAAACACCATATATTTT
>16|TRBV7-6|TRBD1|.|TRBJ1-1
CASSSHETGTGTEAFF
TGTGCCAGCAGCTCCCACGAGACAGGGACGGGGACTGAAGCTTTCTTT
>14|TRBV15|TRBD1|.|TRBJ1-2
CATSSGGTGPGYTF
TGTGCCACCAGCAGTGGGGGGACAGGGCCTGGCTACACCTTC
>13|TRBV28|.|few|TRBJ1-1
CASRLQVLAEAFF
TGTGCCAGCAGACTACAGGTTCTGGCCGAAGCTTTCTTT
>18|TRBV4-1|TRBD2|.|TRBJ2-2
CASSQEVSGSLGTGELFF
TGCGCCAGCAGCCAAGAAGTTAGCGGGTCCCTCGGTACCGGGGAGCTGTTTTTT
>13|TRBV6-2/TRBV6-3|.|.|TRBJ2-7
CASSYSIQYEQYF
TGTGCCAGCAGTTACTCTATACAGTACGAGCAGTACTTC
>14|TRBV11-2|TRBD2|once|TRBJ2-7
CASSVGLAPYEQYF
TGTGCCAGCAGCGTAGGACTAGCGCCATACGAGCAGTACTTC
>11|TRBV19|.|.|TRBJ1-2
CASRVGRSYTF
TGTGCCAGTAGAGTGGGGAGAAGCTACACCTTC
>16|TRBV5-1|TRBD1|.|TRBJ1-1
CASSLGRGAMNTEAFF
TGCGCCAGCAGCTTGGGCAGGGGGGCGATGAACACTGAAGCTTTCTTT
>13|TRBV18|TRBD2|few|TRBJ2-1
CASSPPGLSEQFF
TGTGCCAGCTCACCCCCGGGACTAAGTGAGCAGTTCTTC
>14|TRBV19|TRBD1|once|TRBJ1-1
CASSRQGGESEAFF
TGTGCCAGTAGTCGACAGGGTGGGGAATCCGAAGCTTTCTTT
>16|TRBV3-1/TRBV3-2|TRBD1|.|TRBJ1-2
CASSLSGTGGNYGYTF
TGTGCCAGCAGCCTATCCGGGACAGGGGGCAACTATGGCTACACCTTC
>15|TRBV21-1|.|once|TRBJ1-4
CASSTSRDTFEKLFF
TGTGCCAGCAGCACATCCCGGGACACTTTTGAAAAACTGTTTTTT
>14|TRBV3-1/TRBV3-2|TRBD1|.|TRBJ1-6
CASSLTGTNSPLHF
TGTGCCAGCAGCCTGACAGGGACCAATTCACCCCTCCACTTT
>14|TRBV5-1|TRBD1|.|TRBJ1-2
CASSRQGTNYGYTF
TGCGCCAGCAGCCGACAGGGAACTAACTATGGCTACACCTTC
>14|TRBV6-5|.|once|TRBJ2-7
CASRGAGAAYEQYF
TGTGCCAGCAGGGGGGCAGGGGCGGCCTACGAGCAGTACTTC
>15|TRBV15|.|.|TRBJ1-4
CATSRDSTVVEKLFF
TGTGCCACCAGCAGAGATTCAACAGTCGTCGAAAAACTGTTTTTT
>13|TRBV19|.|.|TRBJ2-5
CACQGHVGETQYF
TGTGCCTGTCAAGGACACGTCGGGGAGACCCAGTACTTC
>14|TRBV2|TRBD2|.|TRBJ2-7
CASSSGRAVHEQYF
TGTGCCAGCAGTAGCGGGAGGGCCGTACACGAGCAGTACTTC
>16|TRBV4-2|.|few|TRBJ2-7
CASSQEGLALAYEQYF
TGTGCCAGCAGCCAAGAGGGGCTAGCGCTTGCCTACGAGCAGTACTTC